These T cell receptor beta chains were read from a single sample in a study of blood T cell repertoires in COVID-19. Repertoires were generated with immunoSEQ multiplex PCR, while TCRdb's copy carries only in-frame clones and drops some. The sample contains approximately 130,000 clones, 85% of which appear only once. The sample was peripheral blood. The receptors were sampled from a man aged 60 to 75 with acute or convalescent COVID-19. Each CDR3 is given with its conserved first and last residue. D genes are given only for firm matches. Rows may omit the clone size; those that give it use once, few, many or a size class.

J | V | size | D | CDR3 | DNA
TRBJ2-2 | TRBV3-1/TRBV3-2 | - | TRBD1 | CASRTGGGTGELFF | TGTGCCAGCAGGACAGGGGGCGGAACCGGGGAGCTGTTTTTT
TRBJ1-1 | TRBV30 | - | - | CAWWASRGTEAFF | TGTGCCTGGTGGGCCTCGCGGGGGACTGAAGCTTTCTTT
TRBJ2-5 | TRBV19 | - | TRBD1 | CASSIVPGGSQETQYF | TGTGCCAGTAGTATCGTCCCAGGGGGCTCCCAAGAGACCCAGTACTTC
TRBJ2-7 | TRBV6-5 | - | - | CASSSAQGLRNEQYF | TGTGCCAGCAGCTCCGCCCAGGGGCTCAGGAACGAGCAGTACTTC
TRBJ1-1 | TRBV6-2/TRBV6-3 | - | - | CASSRAGENTEAFF | TGTGCCAGCAGCCGGGCGGGTGAGAACACTGAAGCTTTCTTT
TRBJ2-2 | TRBV28 | - | - | CATLRGGLSGELFF | TGTGCCACCTTGAGGGGGGGCCTATCTGGGGAGCTGTTTTTT
TRBJ2-3 | TRBV9 | - | - | CASSGRTDTQYF | TGTGCCAGCAGCGGGAGGACAGATACGCAGTATTTT
TRBJ1-5 | TRBV27 | - | - | CASSFLLGDQPQHF | TGTGCCAGCAGTTTTCTCCTCGGGGATCAGCCCCAGCATTTT
TRBJ1-2 | TRBV6-5 | - | - | CASSQQGTHGYTF | TGTGCCAGCAGTCAACAGGGAACCCATGGCTACACCTTC
TRBJ1-3 | TRBV4-2 | - | - | CASSQSREIGNTIYF | TGTGCCAGCAGCCAAAGTAGGGAGATAGGAAACACCATATATTTT
TRBJ1-6 | TRBV30 | - | - | CAWSRDYNSPLHF | TGTGCCTGGTCCCGGGACTATAATTCACCCCTCCACTTT
TRBJ1-6 | TRBV4-3 | - | - | CASSQTSRGSYNSPLHF | TGCGCCAGCAGCCAAACGTCTAGAGGCTCCTATAATTCACCCCTCCACTTT
TRBJ2-5 | TRBV5-1 | - | - | CASSPGTHQETQYF | TGCGCCAGCAGCCCCGGGACACACCAAGAGACCCAGTACTTC
TRBJ2-1 | TRBV11-3 | - | - | CASGYPGQQQFF | TGTGCCAGCGGCTATCCCGGACAGCAGCAGTTCTTC
TRBJ1-6 | TRBV7-9 | few | - | CASSPDTLYNSPLHF | TGTGCCAGCAGCCCGGACACTCTCTATAATTCACCCCTCCACTTT
TRBJ2-7 | TRBV4-1 | - | TRBD1 | CASSPRQGSYEQYF | TGCGCCAGCAGCCCACGACAGGGAAGCTACGAGCAGTACTTC
TRBJ1-2 | TRBV28 | - | - | CASRLRQEANYGYTF | TGTGCCAGCAGACTTAGACAGGAGGCTAACTATGGCTACACCTTC
TRBJ2-3 | TRBV10-3 | once | TRBD2 | CAISVAGDTQYF | TGTGCCATCAGTGTAGCGGGGGATACGCAGTATTTT
TRBJ2-5 | TRBV19 | - | - | CASSQGRTETQYF | TGTGCCAGTAGTCAGGGGCGGACGGAGACCCAGTACTTC
TRBJ2-1 | TRBV14 | - | TRBD2 | CASRPLAGEGEQFF | TGTGCCAGCAGGCCTTTAGCGGGAGAAGGTGAGCAGTTCTTC
TRBJ2-1 | TRBV2 | - | TRBD2 | CASSAPGLAEYNEQFF | TGTGCCAGCAGTGCGCCGGGACTAGCCGAGTACAATGAGCAGTTCTTC
TRBJ2-7 | TRBV5-6 | once | - | CDSSLRGAYEQYF | TGTGACAGCAGCTTGAGGGGCGCGTACGAGCAGTACTTC
TRBJ2-5 | TRBV7-2 | - | - | CASSQGRGYQETQYF | TGTGCCAGCAGCCAGGGGAGGGGGTACCAAGAGACCCAGTACTTC
TRBJ1-3 | TRBV7-9 | - | - | CAAGPGNTIYF | TGTGCCGCGGGTCCGGGGAACACCATATATTTT
TRBJ2-1 | TRBV5-6 | - | TRBD2 | CASSLSAGRSSEQFF | TGTGCCAGCAGCTTGTCAGCGGGAAGGTCCAGTGAGCAGTTCTTC
TRBJ2-2 | TRBV27 | - | TRBD1 | CASTTGQGTGELFF | TGTGCCAGTACAACGGGACAGGGGACCGGGGAGCTGTTTTTT
TRBJ2-7 | TRBV1 | - | - | CTSSQDRNRGATSGKYEQYF | TGCACCAGCAGCCAAGATCGGAACAGGGGAGCGACTAGCGGGAAATACGAGCAGTACTTC
TRBJ2-7 | TRBV19 | - | - | CASSIRLVDEQYF | TGTGCCAGTAGTATCCGACTAGTCGACGAGCAGTACTTC
TRBJ1-2 | TRBV7-2 | - | - | CASSLFRDGYTF | TGTGCCAGCAGCTTATTTCGCGATGGCTACACCTTC
TRBJ1-2 | TRBV4-2 | many | TRBD1 | CASSQDRTGIYGYTF | TGTGCCAGCAGCCAGGACAGGACAGGCATCTATGGCTACACCTTC
TRBJ2-1 | TRBV28 | - | TRBD2 | CASPPSGENNEQFF | TGTGCCAGCCCACCTAGCGGAGAAAACAATGAGCAGTTCTTC
TRBJ2-7 | TRBV11-1 | - | TRBD2 | CASSLGGGPYEQYF | TGTGCCAGCAGCTTAGGCGGGGGGCCCTACGAGCAGTACTTC
TRBJ2-1 | TRBV5-1 | - | TRBD1 | CASSLRQGARNEQFF | TGCGCCAGCAGCTTGCGACAGGGGGCCAGGAATGAGCAGTTCTTC
TRBJ1-1 | TRBV6-5 | - | - | CASSYGRRRGLTEAFF | TGTGCCAGCAGTTACGGGAGAAGGCGGGGGCTCACTGAAGCTTTCTTT
TRBJ1-2 | TRBV28 | - | TRBD1 | CASRPGTEFYGYTF | TGTGCCAGCAGGCCCGGGACAGAGTTCTATGGCTACACCTTC
TRBJ2-3 | TRBV11-2 | - | TRBD2 | CASSFSLAGGDTQYF | TGTGCCAGCAGCTTCTCACTAGCGGGAGGGGATACGCAGTATTTT
TRBJ2-5 | TRBV18 | - | - | CASGTLQETQYF | TGTGCCAGCGGGACTTTGCAAGAGACCCAGTACTTC
TRBJ2-1 | TRBV4-1 | - | TRBD2 | CASSQDAPWVAGTSYNEQFF | TGCGCCAGCAGCCAAGATGCCCCGTGGGTAGCGGGGACCTCCTACAATGAGCAGTTCTTC
TRBJ1-4 | TRBV7-9 | - | - | CASSLNGADEKLFF | TGTGCCAGCAGCTTAAATGGGGCCGACGAAAAACTGTTTTTT
TRBJ1-4 | TRBV9 | - | - | CASSASPAGANEKLFF | TGTGCCAGCAGCGCATCCCCGGCAGGGGCGAATGAAAAACTGTTTTTT
TRBJ1-5 | TRBV5-6 | - | - | CASSLNPGGPQHF | TGTGCCAGCAGCTTGAACCCCGGGGGGCCCCAGCATTTT
TRBJ2-2 | TRBV28 | - | TRBD2 | CASSLSWTSGWGADGELFF | TGTGCCAGCAGTTTATCCTGGACTAGCGGGTGGGGTGCGGACGGGGAGCTGTTTTTT
TRBJ2-5 | TRBV7-2 | - | - | CASSLQFQETQYF | TGTGCCAGCAGCTTGCAGTTTCAAGAGACCCAGTACTTC
TRBJ2-3 | TRBV4-3 | few | - | CASSQVRRDGSDTQYF | TGCGCCAGCAGCCAAGTGAGGCGGGACGGATCAGATACGCAGTATTTT
TRBJ2-1 | TRBV9 | - | TRBD1 | CASSVAGTGGTEQFF | TGTGCCAGCAGCGTGGCCGGGACAGGGGGTACTGAGCAGTTCTTC
TRBJ2-5 | TRBV9 | - | TRBD1 | CASSPSGQQETQYF | TGTGCCAGCAGCCCCTCGGGACAGCAAGAGACCCAGTACTTC
TRBJ2-3 | TRBV29-1 | - | TRBD2 | CSVDGGSTDTQYF | TGCAGCGTTGACGGGGGGAGCACAGATACGCAGTATTTT
TRBJ2-3 | TRBV7-9 | - | TRBD1 | CASSLPPLRDRSGDTQYF | TGTGCCAGCAGCTTACCACCTTTACGGGACAGGTCCGGAGATACGCAGTATTTT
TRBJ2-4 | TRBV24-1 | - | TRBD1 | CATSAPGTGGGKNIQYF | TGTGCCACCAGTGCTCCAGGGACAGGGGGAGGCAAAAACATTCAGTACTTC
TRBJ2-1 | TRBV6-1 | - | TRBD2 | CASSERTSGRVNEQFF | TGTGCCAGCAGTGAAAGGACTAGCGGGAGGGTGAATGAGCAGTTCTTC
TRBJ2-2 | TRBV9 | once | - | CASSVSGEGALNTGELFF | TGTGCCAGCAGCGTTTCGGGAGAGGGGGCCTTGAACACCGGGGAGCTGTTTTTT
TRBJ2-2 | TRBV10-3 | once | - | CAIQDLEGTGRAGELFF | TGTGCCATCCAAGACCTAGAAGGAACAGGTAGAGCCGGGGAGCTGTTTTTT
TRBJ1-1 | TRBV7-9 | - | - | CASSAGLPDTEAFF | TGTGCCAGCAGCGCAGGACTCCCGGACACTGAAGCTTTCTTT
TRBJ2-2 | TRBV18 | once | - | CASSSRAPDTGELFF | TGTGCCAGCTCATCCAGGGCCCCCGACACCGGGGAGCTGTTTTTT
TRBJ2-7 | TRBV3-1/TRBV3-2 | - | TRBD2 | CASSQLRLAGEQYF | TGTGCCAGCAGCCAACTGAGACTAGCTGGAGAGCAGTACTTC